The 30 T cell receptor beta chains reported below all come from one sample, sequenced in a study of cytomegalovirus exposure and HLA in healthy donors. The PCR ran on 60 Vbeta and 13 Jbeta primers. Some clones are missing from TCRdb's copy, which holds only in-frame ones; the method was immunoSEQ multiplex PCR. The repertoire holds about 130,000 clones, with roughly 73% as singletons. Specimen: PBMCs. Receptors were obtained from a man in his sixties in good health and CMV-seropositive.

The table lists this clone with a few counts. V usage is TRBV2 and J usage is TRBJ1-4, with 10 bases that match TRBD1. The V segment lost 7 bases and the J segment 4 bases; nucleotides outside the gene matches: 6. Germline V gene sequence: CDR1 SNHLY, CDR2 FYNNEI. The length of the CDR3 is 15 residues. The DNA of the CDR3 is TGTGCCAGCACAAAAGACAGGGGGCGTAATGAAAAACTGTTTTTT. It codes for CASTKDRGRNEKLFF.

The chain employs TRBV7-8 and TRBJ1-6; TRBD1 aligns across 11 bases. This CDR3 region has 16 residues. The germline gives CDR1 SGHVS, CDR2 FQNEAQ. The trim removed 5 bases at V and 16 bases at J, leaving 16 bases unmatched. Here the CDR3 DNA reads TGTGCCAGCAGCAAGGACAGGGGGCCGAGAAAAGGGACTCTCCACTTT. As protein: CASSKDRGPRKGTLHF.

The V and J genes are TRBV6-5 and TRBJ2-7, with 8 bases fitting TRBD1. The CDR3 is 14 amino acids. The V gene end was trimmed by 2 bases and the J gene end by 5 bases; junction bases not matched to a gene: 5. Germline V gene sequence: CDR1 MNHEY, CDR2 SVGAGI. The CDR3, as DNA: TGTGCCAGCAGTTACGACAGGGGAAGTAACGAGCAGTACTTC. It codes for CASSYDRGSNEQYF.

The table lists this clone with a few counts. CDR3 amino acids: CASSLDPTAGELFF. The CDR3 coding sequence is TGTGCCAGCAGCTTAGATCCGACTGCCGGGGAGCTGTTTTTT. The chain recombines TRBV11-2 with TRBJ2-2; no firm D call. The CDR3 sequence is 14 residues long. CDR1 and CDR2 (germline): SGHAT, FQNNGV. V was trimmed by 0 bases and J by 6 bases, leaving 8 bases between them.

V is TRBV10-1 and J is TRBJ2-7; D not certain. The germline V gene encodes CDR1 WNHNN and CDR2 SYGVQD (reference sequence). This CDR3 contains 12 residues. Between the trimmed V and J ends, which lost 3 bases and 0 bases, there was a span of 3 bases. As DNA, the CDR3 is TGCGCCAGCAGTGACAACTCCTACGAGCAGTACTTC. Translated, it gives CASSDNSYEQYF.

This clone showed up just once. The V gene is TRBV19, the J gene TRBJ1-4; the D is unclear. Trimming stripped 6 bases from V and 2 bases from J, with 13 bases between. The germline gives CDR1 LNHDA, CDR2 SQIVND (reference sequence). This CDR3 comprises 15 residues. The chain's CDR3 is CASSPRAGTNEKLFF. The DNA of the CDR3 is TGTGCCAGTAGCCCTCGCGCGGGGACTAATGAAAAACTGTTTTTT.

This clone was counted a single time. The V call is TRBV7-9, the J call TRBJ2-1; TRBD1 might be the D (5 bases). There are 13 residues in the CDR3. V gave up 6 bases and J gave up 7 bases, with 13 bases separating them. Germline loops: CDR1 SEHNR, CDR2 FQNEAQ (reference sequence). CDR3 region: CASRLGVGNEQFF. The DNA for the CDR3 is TGTGCCAGCAGGCTAGGGGTGGGAAATGAGCAGTTCTTC.

The chain carries TRBV18 and TRBJ1-5; no clear D gene. The CDR3 length is 13 residues. V lost 3 bases, J lost 7 bases, and 10 bases lay in between. Germline-derived CDR1 and CDR2 are KGHSH and LQKENI. CDR3 coding DNA: TGTGCCAGCTCACCTTATGAGGTCCAGCCCCAGCATTTT. Translation: CASSPYEVQPQHF.

V and J are TRBV28 and TRBJ2-5, with 13 bases matching TRBD2. Germline V gene lookup returns CDR1 MDHEN and CDR2 SYDVKM. The CDR3 consists of 16 residues. The V segment lost 3 bases and the J segment 5 bases; nucleotides outside the gene matches: 6. CDR3 DNA sequence: TGTGCCAGCAGTTTCCAAGGGACTAGCGGGGCGGAGACCCAGTACTTC. Amino acids: CASSFQGTSGAETQYF.

This clone was detected only a few times. J is TRBJ2-3 and V is TRBV6-5; D unclear. V was clipped by 7 bases and J by 3 bases, with 8 bases between them. Per the germline V gene, CDR1 is MNHEY and CDR2 is SVGAGI. The CDR3 runs to 12 residues. The CDR3 DNA follows: TGTGCCAGCAAAATGACTACAGATACGCAGTATTTT. Protein sequence: CASKMTTDTQYF.

This chain connects TRBV6-1 to TRBJ1-6; weak D call: TRBD1 (5 bases). The CDR3 extends over 15 amino acids. The V end was cut by 10 bases, the J end by 0 bases, with 13 bases between. Germline CDR1 and CDR2: MNHNS and SASEGT. CDR3 region: CATGGMSSYNSPLHF. The CDR3 DNA reads as TGTGCCACCGGGGGAATGAGCTCCTATAATTCACCCCTCCACTTT.

This clone has just a few counts. J is TRBJ1-1 and V is TRBV29-1; D gene unclear. In germline, CDR1 is SQVTM, CDR2 ANQGSEA. This CDR3 comprises 15 residues. Between the trimmed V and J ends, which lost 8 bases and 6 bases, there was a span of 25 bases. CDR3 DNA sequence: TGCAGCAGCACCAGACCGGGGAAAGTCGATTCTGAAGCTTTCTTT. It specifies CSSTRPGKVDSEAFF.

This clone was counted only a few times. This sequence joins TRBV27 and TRBJ1-5; TRBD1 aligns across 9 bases. Germline trimming cut 6 bases from V and 6 bases from J; bases unmatched to any gene: 18. Germline V CDR1 and CDR2: MNHEY, SMNVEV (reference sequence). This CDR3 spans 18 amino acids. The CDR3 reads CASRQAGQGYLSTQPQHF. In nucleotides, the CDR3 is TGTGCCAGCAGACAGGCGGGACAGGGCTATCTATCGACTCAGCCCCAGCATTTT.

This clone was counted a single time. V usage is TRBV7-9 and J usage is TRBJ2-5, with a weak D call TRBD1 (6 bases). V dropped 2 bases and J dropped 1 base, with 11 bases sitting between them. This CDR3 spans 15 amino acids. Germline CDR1 SEHNR, CDR2 FQNEAQ (reference sequence). The chain's CDR3 is CASSLRRTAQETQYF. The CDR3 coding sequence is TGTGCCAGCAGCTTACGCCGGACAGCCCAAGAGACCCAGTACTTC. The full variable domain, in which reference TRBV7-9 and TRBJ2-5 provide the parts outside the CDR3, is DTGVSQNPRHKITKRGQNVTFRCDPISEHNRLYWYRQTLGQGPEFLTYFQNEAQLEKSRLLSDRFSAERPKGSFSTLEIQRTEQGDSAMYLCASSLRRTAQETQYFGPGTRLLVL.

This chain links TRBV4-1 with TRBJ1-5; D perhaps matches TRBD1 (5 bases). The CDR3 runs 16 residues. Germline lookup yields CDR1 MGHRA and CDR2 YSYEKL. V was shortened by 0 bases and J by 5 bases, with 14 bases between the two germline ends. The chain's CDR3 is CASSQEGGTRDQPQHF. In DNA, the CDR3 is TGCGCCAGCAGCCAAGAGGGCGGGACCAGGGATCAGCCCCAGCATTTT.

This sequence joins TRBV6-1 and TRBJ1-6; D uncertain. The length of the CDR3 is 13 residues. Germline values: CDR1 MNHNS, CDR2 SASEGT. The V gene lost 6 bases and the J gene lost 7 bases, with 10 bases spanning the gap. DNA for the CDR3: TGTGCCAGCAGAGCTATACCCAATTCACCCCTCCACTTT. The encoded protein is CASRAIPNSPLHF.

This sequence joins TRBV5-1 and TRBJ1-1; 7 bases fit TRBD1. Germline V gene lookup returns CDR1 SGHRS and CDR2 YFSETQ. This CDR3 has 14 residues. The V gene end was trimmed by 5 bases and the J gene end by 0 bases; junction bases not matched to a gene: 4. The CDR3 reads CASSSTGLNTEAFF. In DNA, the CDR3 is TGCGCCAGCAGTTCGACAGGGTTGAACACTGAAGCTTTCTTT.

The J gene is TRBJ1-5, the V gene TRBV28, with TRBD1 identical over 12 bases. V shed 6 bases and J 3 bases; nucleotides not matched to a gene: 3. Germline assignment: CDR1 MDHEN and CDR2 SYDVKM. The CDR3 covers 15 residues. The CDR3 nucleotides are TGTGCCAGCAGGTGGGACAGGGGGCTCAATCAGCCCCAGCATTTT. This translates into CASRWDRGLNQPQHF.

The chain links TRBV7-6 to TRBJ1-5; maybe TRBD1 (6 bases). V was trimmed by 4 bases and J by 7 bases, leaving 17 bases between them. The CDR3 has 15 amino acids. Germline V gene data show CDR1 as SGHVS and CDR2 as FNYEAQ. In DNA form, the CDR3 reads TGTGCCAGCAGCTCCCTAACAGGGATAGGACAGCCCCAGCATTTT. Translation: CASSSLTGIGQPQHF.

This clone was counted a single time. The rearrangement uses TRBV15 and TRBJ1-5, with D perhaps TRBD1 (6 bases). Germline values: CDR1 LNHNV, CDR2 YYDKDF (reference sequence). Trimming removed 1 base from V and 4 bases from J, with 11 bases in between. This CDR3 is built from 15 residues. The CDR3 coding sequence is TGTGCCACCAGCAGAGGTTACAGGGAAAATCAGCCCCAGCATTTT. Its translation: CATSRGYRENQPQHF. Together with reference TRBV15 and TRBJ1-5, the CDR3 gives the full variable domain: DAMVIQNPRYQVTQFGKPVTLSCSQTLNHNVMYWYQQKSSQAPKLLFHYYDKDFNNEADTPDNFQSRRPNTSFCFLDIRSPGLGDTAMYLCATSRGYRENQPQHFGDGTRLSIL.

The chain couples TRBV29-1 to TRBJ2-2; D perhaps matches TRBD2 (6 bases). This CDR3 is built from 13 residues. Between the trimmed V and J ends, which lost 7 bases and 7 bases, there was a span of 16 bases. The V gene's germline CDR1 is SQVTM and CDR2 ANQGSEA. CDR3 bases: TGCAGCGAGACTAGTCCGTGCGTCGGGGAGCTGTTTTTT. Translated, it gives CSETSPCVGELFF.

The rearrangement uses TRBV7-9 and TRBJ1-5; D not resolved. The CDR3 spans 17 residues. From germline, CDR1 is SEHNR and CDR2 FQNEAQ (reference sequence). The V end lost 5 bases, the J end lost 7 bases, and 24 bases lay between the germline ends. CDR3 residues: CASSNDRDTFSWQPQHF. The CDR3 coding sequence is TGTGCCAGCAGCAACGACCGGGATACCTTTTCTTGGCAGCCCCAGCATTTT.

The chain employs TRBV5-6 and TRBJ1-6; no definite D call. Germline V gives CDR1 SGHDT, CDR2 YYEEEE. V shed 4 bases and J shed 0 bases, with 8 bases lying between them. The CDR3 sequence is 15 residues long. The CDR3 region has the DNA TGTGCCAGCAGCCCTGGGCCCTCCTATAATTCACCCCTCCACTTT. Amino acids: CASSPGPSYNSPLHF.

The V and J genes are TRBV19 and TRBJ1-1; D unclear. Per germline, CDR1 LNHDA and CDR2 SQIVND (reference sequence). CDR3 length equals 17 residues. Trimming stripped 4 bases from V and 0 bases from J, with 18 bases between. The chain's CDR3 is CASSKRRFGSMNTEAFF. The CDR3 DNA follows: TGTGCCAGTAGTAAGAGGCGTTTCGGCAGCATGAACACTGAAGCTTTCTTT.

The chain joins TRBV6-5 to TRBJ2-5; 12 positions agree with TRBD2. Losses at the gene ends were 5 bases for V and 5 bases for J; bases not matched to a gene: 6. The CDR3 runs 15 residues. From germline, CDR1 is MNHEY and CDR2 SVGAGI. The CDR3 DNA sequence: TGTGCCAGCAGTGCTAGCGGGGGGGCGAGGGAGACCCAGTACTTC. Translating it yields CASSASGGARETQYF.

The rearrangement links TRBV10-1 to TRBJ2-1; TRBD2 agrees at 7 bases. Trimming at V came to 2 bases and at J to 6 bases, leaving 7 bases not matched to a gene. Looked up from germline, CDR1 is WNHNN and CDR2 is SYGVQD (reference sequence). The CDR3 loop spans 15 amino acids. The CDR3 nucleotides are TGCGCCAGCAGTGAGGGAGCGGGACTACTCAATGAGCAGTTCTTC. It codes for CASSEGAGLLNEQFF.

The rearrangement joins TRBV11-3 to TRBJ2-3, with TRBD2 identical over 7 bases. V trimming: 1 base; J trimming: 8 bases; junction bases outside the gene matches: 3. CDR3 length: 13 residues. CDR1 and CDR2 (germline): SGHNT, YENEEA. The CDR3: CASSLVAGGTQYF. The CDR3 DNA reads as TGTGCCAGCAGCTTAGTAGCGGGCGGTACGCAGTATTTT.

The chain links TRBV29-1 to TRBJ1-5, with 8 bases that match TRBD1. The germline CDR1 and CDR2 sequences are SQVTM and ANQGSEA. This CDR3 has 12 amino acids. Germline trimming cut 4 bases from V and 4 bases from J; bases unmatched to any gene: 0. The CDR3 protein is CSVGTGNQPQHF. The CDR3 nucleotides read TGCAGCGTTGGGACAGGGAATCAGCCCCAGCATTTT.

The J gene is TRBJ1-3, the V gene TRBV2, with D possibly matching TRBD1 (6 bases). The germline V gene has CDR1 SNHLY and CDR2 FYNNEI. V gave up 4 bases and J gave up 2 bases, with 12 bases separating them. CDR3 length equals 15 residues. The CDR3 region has the DNA TGTGCCAGCAGTGGTGGGACATCTCCTGGAAACACCATATATTTT. Protein sequence: CASSGGTSPGNTIYF. The entire variable domain, with the rest obtained from reference TRBV2 and TRBJ1-3, is as follows: EPEVTQTPSHQVTQMGQEVILRCVPISNHLYFYWYRQILGQKVEFLVSFYNNEISEKSEIFDDQFSVERPDGSNFTLKIRSTKLEDSAMYFCASSGGTSPGNTIYFGEGSWLTVV.

The gene calls are TRBV2 and TRBJ1-4; 7 nucleotides line up with TRBD1. Germline trimming cut 6 bases from V and 8 bases from J; bases unmatched to any gene: 9. Germline-derived CDR1 and CDR2 are SNHLY and FYNNEI. The CDR3 spans 14 residues. CDR3 bases: TGTGCCAGCAGACCCGGGACAGCTTCCGAAAAACTGTTTTTT. Translating gives CASRPGTASEKLFF.